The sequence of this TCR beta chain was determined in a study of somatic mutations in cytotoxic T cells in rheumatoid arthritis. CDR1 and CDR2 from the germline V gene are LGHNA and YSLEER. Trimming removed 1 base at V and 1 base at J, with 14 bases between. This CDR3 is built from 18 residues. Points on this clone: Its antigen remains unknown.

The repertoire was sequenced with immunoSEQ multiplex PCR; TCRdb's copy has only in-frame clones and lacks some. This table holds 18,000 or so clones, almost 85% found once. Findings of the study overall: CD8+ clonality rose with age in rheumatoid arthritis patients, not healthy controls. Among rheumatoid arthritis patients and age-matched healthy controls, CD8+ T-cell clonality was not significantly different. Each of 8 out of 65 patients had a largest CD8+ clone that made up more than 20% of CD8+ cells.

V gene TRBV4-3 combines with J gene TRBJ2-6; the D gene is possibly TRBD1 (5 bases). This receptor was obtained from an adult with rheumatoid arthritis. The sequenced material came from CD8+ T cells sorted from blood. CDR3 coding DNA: TGCGCCAGCAGCCAAGGAGTAGCAGGGTGGTCTGGGGCCAACGTCCTGACTTTC. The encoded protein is CASSQGVAGWSGANVLTF.